Listed below are T cell receptor beta chains from one sample, sequenced in a study of regulatory T cells in long-lasting Graves disease. TCRdb recomputed calls from the multiplex PCR reads with MiXCR, one row per CDR3 protein. The sample records 350,000 to 450,000 distinct CDR3 sequences, roughly 15% being singletons. The same data also contributed to another study, on T cells in Graves' hyperthyroidism and ophthalmopathy.

Sequences were derived from peripheral blood mononuclear cells (PBMCs), sampled at new diagnosis, from a patient treated with antithyroid drugs. The source of these receptors is a woman in her thirties or forties with Graves disease. Both conserved end residues are part of each CDR3. The D gene is left open where the match is weak. The size of a clone is reported for some rows only, either as once, few or many, or as a class for expanded clones.

size	V	J	D	DNA	CDR3
many	TRBV2	TRBJ1-1	NA	TGTGCCATCCAAAAGACGGACACTGAAGCTTTCTTT	CAIQKTDTEAFF
NA	TRBV4-1	TRBJ2-5	NA	TGCGCCAGCAGCCACACAGGGCCTCAAGAGACCCAGTACTTC	CASSHTGPQETQYF
few	TRBV19	TRBJ2-3	NA	TGTGCCAGTAGTCTTAGAGGGACCACGGGAGATACGCAGTATTTT	CASSLRGTTGDTQYF
many	TRBV9	TRBJ2-6	NA	TGTGCCAGCAGGTCAGGGGGGACTGGGGCCAACGTCCTGACTTTC	CASRSGGTGANVLTF
many	TRBV5-1	TRBJ2-1	NA	TGCGCCAGCAGCTTCTCAGGGGATGAGCAGTTCTTC	CASSFSGDEQFF
many	TRBV28	TRBJ1-5	NA	TGTGCCAGCAGAAGATCGGGGGGGCGCAATCAGCCCCAGCATTTT	CASRRSGGRNQPQHF
many	TRBV2	TRBJ2-7	NA	TGTGCCAGCAGTGTGGGGACACCCTACGAGCAGTACTTC	CASSVGTPYEQYF
many	TRBV10-3	TRBJ2-2	NA	TGTGCCATCAGTGAAAAGACAGGCCCCGGGGAGCTGTTTTTT	CAISEKTGPGELFF
NA	TRBV2	TRBJ1-5	NA	TGTGCCAGCAGCAATTGGGGGGGGGGGGTTCAGCCCCAGCATTTT	CASSNWGGGVQPQHF
many	TRBV11-3	TRBJ1-2	TRBD1	TGTGCCAGCAGCTTTTCAGGGGGCGCTTACTATGGCTACACCTTC	CASSFSGGAYYGYTF
many	TRBV7-9	TRBJ1-1	NA	TGTGCCAGCAGCTCTTGGACCCCTGAAGCTTTCTTT	CASSSWTPEAFF
NA	TRBV12-3/TRBV12-4	TRBJ1-2	NA	TGTGCCAGCAGTCTGGGGGGGGGCTTTTATGGCTACACCTTC	CASSLGGGFYGYTF
NA	TRBV5-1	TRBJ1-4	TRBD1	TGCGCCAGCAGCTCGGACAGGGTGTCTGAAAAACTGTTTTTT	CASSSDRVSEKLFF
NA	TRBV14	TRBJ2-1	TRBD1	TGTGCCAGCAGCTCACAGACCGGGACAGGGTACAATGAGCAGTTCTTC	CASSSQTGTGYNEQFF
many	TRBV7-2	TRBJ2-1	NA	TGTGCCAGCAGCTTACTAAACAGGCGCGATGAGCAGTTCTTC	CASSLLNRRDEQFF
many	TRBV4-1	TRBJ2-7	TRBD2	TGCGCCAGCAGCCAGCCCCCTAGCGGAAAATACGAGCAGTACTTC	CASSQPPSGKYEQYF
NA	TRBV11-2	TRBJ2-5	TRBD1	TGTGCCAGCGGATTAGGAACGACAGGGGAAGAGACCCAGTACTTC	CASGLGTTGEETQYF
NA	TRBV30	TRBJ1-2	TRBD1	TGTGCCTACCGGGGACAGGGGATTTATGGCTACACCTTC	CAYRGQGIYGYTF
many	TRBV7-9	TRBJ2-1	NA	TGTGCCAGCAGCTTCGAGAACAATGAGCAGTTCTTC	CASSFENNEQFF
NA	TRBV19	TRBJ2-2	TRBD1	TGTGCCAGTAGTACCGGGACAGGGGCCACCGGGGAGCTGTTTTTT	CASSTGTGATGELFF
few	TRBV3-1	TRBJ2-1	TRBD2	TGTGCCAGCAGCCAAGAACCTAGCGGGCCTTACAATGAGCAGTTCTTC	CASSQEPSGPYNEQFF
many	TRBV24-1	TRBJ2-4	NA	TGTGCCACCAGTGATCGATCAGAGGGAAACATTCAGTACTTC	CATSDRSEGNIQYF
many	TRBV27	TRBJ2-2	TRBD2	TGTGCCAGCAGTGCGGGACTAGCGGGGACCACCGGGGAGCTGTTTTTT	CASSAGLAGTTGELFF
many	TRBV7-7	TRBJ2-1	NA	TGTGCTAGCAGCTTATCCCACAGGGTCGATGAGCAGTTCTTC	CASSLSHRVDEQFF
many	TRBV11-3	TRBJ1-1	NA	TGTGCCAGCAGCTTAGATGCGGGGGTGACTGAAGCTTTCTTT	CASSLDAGVTEAFF
few	TRBV25-1	TRBJ2-5	TRBD1	TGTGCCAACAGTGAATACCGGGACAGGAGCTCTGGGGAGACCCAGTACTTC	CANSEYRDRSSGETQYF
few	TRBV6-2/TRBV6-3	TRBJ2-3	NA	TGTGCCAGCAGTTACTCTGGGATTAGCACAGATACGCAGTATTTT	CASSYSGISTDTQYF
NA	TRBV5-4	TRBJ2-3	TRBD2	TGTGCCAGCAGCCGGGGACTAGCCAGAAACACAGATACGCAGTATTTT	CASSRGLARNTDTQYF
NA	TRBV11-2	TRBJ2-7	TRBD2	TGTGCCAGCAGCTTAGGGGGGGGAGCAAACGCCTACGAGCAGTACTTC	CASSLGGGANAYEQYF
many	TRBV24-1	TRBJ2-5	TRBD2	TGTGCCACCAGCGGGACTAGCGGGAGTATTGGCCAAGAGACCCAGTACTTC	CATSGTSGSIGQETQYF
many	TRBV2	TRBJ2-1	NA	TGTGCCAGTCTGGTCAGGATAGAGCAGTTCTTC	CASLVRIEQFF
NA	TRBV12-3/TRBV12-4	TRBJ2-5	TRBD2	TGTGCCAGCAGCCGCCTAGCGGGGGGACGACAAGAGACCCAGTACTTC	CASSRLAGGRQETQYF
many	TRBV7-8	TRBJ2-5	TRBD1	TGTGCCAGCAGCCCTGGACAGGGCAACGGAGAGACCCAGTACTTC	CASSPGQGNGETQYF
NA	TRBV28	TRBJ1-6	NA	TGTGCCAGCAGGGGAGGGGGTTCACCCCTCCACTTT	CASRGGGSPLHF
many	TRBV18	TRBJ2-7	NA	TGTGCCAGCTCACCACCGACAGGAGTCTACGAGCAGTACTTC	CASSPPTGVYEQYF
many	TRBV7-9	TRBJ2-7	NA	TGTGCCAGCAGCTTTCTAGCCGGGGCCACCTACGAGCAGTACTTC	CASSFLAGATYEQYF
many	TRBV3-1	TRBJ1-1	NA	TGTGCCAGCAGCCCCCCAATGCAGCACACTGAAGCTTTCTTT	CASSPPMQHTEAFF
many	TRBV3-1	TRBJ2-1	TRBD2	TGTGCCAGCAGCCATACTAGCGGTTACTACAATGAGCAGTTCTTC	CASSHTSGYYNEQFF
few	TRBV6-9	TRBJ2-3	TRBD2	TGTGCCAACAGTTCTACCTTTTTGGTTAGCGGGGACACAGATACGCAGTATTTT	CANSSTFLVSGDTDTQYF
few	TRBV18	TRBJ2-7	NA	TGTGCCAGCTCACCACCGGGCAGGGTGGAGCAGTACTTC	CASSPPGRVEQYF
NA	TRBV25-1	TRBJ2-1	NA	TGTGCCAGCAGTGAATCCGATAGTTTTAATGAGCAGTTCTTC	CASSESDSFNEQFF
many	TRBV30	TRBJ1-1	TRBD1	TGTGCCTGGATGATACAGGGGCCGAACACTGAAGCTTTCTTT	CAWMIQGPNTEAFF
NA	TRBV27	TRBJ1-4	NA	TGTGCCAGCAGCCCCGTGCAATACCAAAGGGAAAAACTGTTTTTT	CASSPVQYQREKLFF
few	TRBV7-2	TRBJ2-7	NA	TGTGCCAGCAGCGATACCCCTGGGGGGCAGTACTTC	CASSDTPGGQYF
few	TRBV28	TRBJ2-7	TRBD2	TGTGCCAGCAGGTACTTTAGCGGGAGTAGTTACGAGCAGTACTTC	CASRYFSGSSYEQYF
many	TRBV7-8	TRBJ2-2	NA	TGTGCCAGCAGCCTTGGACTCTCGAACACCGGGGAGCTGTTTTTT	CASSLGLSNTGELFF
many	TRBV6-1	TRBJ1-4	TRBD1	TGTGCCAGCACCCGATGGGGACAGAATGAAAAACTGTTTTTT	CASTRWGQNEKLFF
few	TRBV19	TRBJ2-1	TRBD2	TGTGCCAGTAGCACGGGACTAGCGGACAATGAGCAGTTCTTC	CASSTGLADNEQFF
few	TRBV28	TRBJ2-2	TRBD1	TGTGCCAGCAGCCCTGGGACAGGAGATTCGGGGGAGCTGTTTTTT	CASSPGTGDSGELFF
many	TRBV20-1	TRBJ1-2	TRBD1	TGCAGTGCAATCACAGGGGGCGACTATGGCTACACCTTC	CSAITGGDYGYTF